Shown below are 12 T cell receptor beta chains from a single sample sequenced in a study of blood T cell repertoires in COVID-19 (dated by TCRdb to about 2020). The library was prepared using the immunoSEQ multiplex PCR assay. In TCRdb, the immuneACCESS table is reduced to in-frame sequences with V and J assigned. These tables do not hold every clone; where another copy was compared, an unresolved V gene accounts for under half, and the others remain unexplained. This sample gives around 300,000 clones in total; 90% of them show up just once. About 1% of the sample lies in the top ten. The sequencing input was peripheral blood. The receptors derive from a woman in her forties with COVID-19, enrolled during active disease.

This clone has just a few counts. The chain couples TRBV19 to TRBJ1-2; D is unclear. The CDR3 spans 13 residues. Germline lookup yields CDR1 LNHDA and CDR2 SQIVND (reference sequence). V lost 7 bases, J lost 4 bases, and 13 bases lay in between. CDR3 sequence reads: CASTRGGPYGYTF. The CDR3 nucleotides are TGTGCCAGTACACGGGGAGGACCCTATGGCTACACCTTC.

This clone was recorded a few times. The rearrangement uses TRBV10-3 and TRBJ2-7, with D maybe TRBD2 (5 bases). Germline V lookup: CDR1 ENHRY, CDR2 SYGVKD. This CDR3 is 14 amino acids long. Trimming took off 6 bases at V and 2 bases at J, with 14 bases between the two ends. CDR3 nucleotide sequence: TGTGCCATCAGGAGTACTAGGAGTCCCTACGAGCAGTACTTC. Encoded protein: CAIRSTRSPYEQYF.

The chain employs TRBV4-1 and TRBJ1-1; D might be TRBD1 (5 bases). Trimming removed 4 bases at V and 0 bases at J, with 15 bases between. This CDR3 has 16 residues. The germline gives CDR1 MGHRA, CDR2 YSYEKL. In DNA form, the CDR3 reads TGCGCCAGCAGCCCAGAAGGGCAGGGTTTGAACACTGAAGCTTTCTTT. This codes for CASSPEGQGLNTEAFF.

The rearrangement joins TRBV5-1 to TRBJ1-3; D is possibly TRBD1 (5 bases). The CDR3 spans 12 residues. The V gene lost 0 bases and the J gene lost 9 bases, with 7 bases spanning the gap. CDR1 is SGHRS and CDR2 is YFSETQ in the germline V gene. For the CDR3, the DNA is TGCGCCAGCAGCTTGGCCGGGGGCACCATATATTTT. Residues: CASSLAGGTIYF.

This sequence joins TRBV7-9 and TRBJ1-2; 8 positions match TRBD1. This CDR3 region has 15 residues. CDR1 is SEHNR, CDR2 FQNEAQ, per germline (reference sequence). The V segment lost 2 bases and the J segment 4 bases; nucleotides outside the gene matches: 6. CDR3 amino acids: CASSLSRGLGYGYTF. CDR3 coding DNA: TGTGCCAGCAGCTTAAGCAGGGGGCTGGGCTATGGCTACACCTTC.

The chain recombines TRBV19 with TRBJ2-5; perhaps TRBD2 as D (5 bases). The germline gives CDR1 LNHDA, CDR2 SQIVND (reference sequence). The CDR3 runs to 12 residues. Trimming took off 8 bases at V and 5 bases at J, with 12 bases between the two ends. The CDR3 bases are TGTGCCAGTGATGCTCCGGGGGAGACCCAGTACTTC. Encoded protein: CASDAPGETQYF.

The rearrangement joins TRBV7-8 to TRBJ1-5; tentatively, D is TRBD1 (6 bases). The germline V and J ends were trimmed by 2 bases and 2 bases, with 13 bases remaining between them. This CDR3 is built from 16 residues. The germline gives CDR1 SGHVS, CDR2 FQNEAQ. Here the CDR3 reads CASSLTSGAGNQPQHF. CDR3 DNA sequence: TGTGCCAGCAGCTTAACTTCAGGGGCTGGCAATCAGCCCCAGCATTTT. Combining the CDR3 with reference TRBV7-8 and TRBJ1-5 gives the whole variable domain GAGVSQSPRYKVAKRGQDVALRCDPISGHVSLFWYQQALGQGPEFLTYFQNEAQLDKSGLPSDRFFAERPEGSVSTLKIQRTQQEDSAVYLCASSLTSGAGNQPQHFGDGTRLSIL.

The CDR3 bases are TGTGCCAGCAGTACCCCCCCGGGACAGAACTATGGCTACACCTTC. Amino acids: CASSTPPGQNYGYTF. V and J are TRBV28 and TRBJ1-2; TRBD1 aligns across 7 bases. V lost 5 bases, J lost 2 bases, and 8 bases stayed unmatched. The CDR3 is 15 amino acids. Germline V lookup: CDR1 MDHEN, CDR2 SYDVKM.

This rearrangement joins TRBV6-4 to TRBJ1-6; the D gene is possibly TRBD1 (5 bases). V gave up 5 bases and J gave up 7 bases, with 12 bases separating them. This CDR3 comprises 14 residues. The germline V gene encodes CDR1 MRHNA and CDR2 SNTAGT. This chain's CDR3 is CASSRSSGNSPLHF. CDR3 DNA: TGTGCCAGCAGTAGGTCTTCAGGGAATTCACCCCTCCACTTT.

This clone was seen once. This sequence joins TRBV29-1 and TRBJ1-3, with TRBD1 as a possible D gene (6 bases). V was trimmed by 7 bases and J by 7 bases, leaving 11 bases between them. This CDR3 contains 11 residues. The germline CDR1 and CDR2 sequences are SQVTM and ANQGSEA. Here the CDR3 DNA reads TGCAGCGCCCGAACAGGGAACACCATATATTTT. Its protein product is CSARTGNTIYF. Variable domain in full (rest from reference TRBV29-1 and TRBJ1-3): SAVISQKPSRDICQRGTSLTIQCQVDSQVTMMFWYRQQPGQSLTLIATANQGSEATYESGFVIDKFPISRPNLTFSTLTVSNMSPEDSSIYLCSARTGNTIYFGEGSWLTVV.

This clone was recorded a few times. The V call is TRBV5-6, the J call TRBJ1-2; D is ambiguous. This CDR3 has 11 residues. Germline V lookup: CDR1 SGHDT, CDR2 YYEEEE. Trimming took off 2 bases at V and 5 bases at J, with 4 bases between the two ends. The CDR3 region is CASSLEYGYTF. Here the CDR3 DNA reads TGTGCCAGCAGCTTAGAGTATGGCTACACCTTC.

The CDR3 here is CAISESSGEETQYF. The CDR3 DNA follows: TGTGCCATCAGTGAGTCGTCGGGGGAAGAGACCCAGTACTTC. This rearrangement joins TRBV10-3 to TRBJ2-5; the D gene is possibly TRBD2 (6 bases). This CDR3 has 14 amino acids. CDR1 and CDR2 from the germline V gene are ENHRY and SYGVKD. V lost 0 bases and J lost 3, with 8 bases in between.